The 18 T cell receptor beta chains presented below share a single source sample, sequenced in a study of CD8+ T cells in alopecia areata. Sequencing templates came from extracted RNA that was reverse transcribed into cDNA. Method: immunoSEQ multiplex PCR; TCRdb's copy keeps in-frame clones and lacks some. The repertoire has some 120,000 clones, less than 50% of them found once; the top ten carry roughly a tenth. The sequenced sample was NKG2D-low CD8+ T cells sorted from blood. The receptors were gathered from a human donor with alopecia areata.

On this clone itself: Other nucleotide sequences in the sample specify the same CDR3. V usage is TRBV27 and J usage is TRBJ2-2; D is unclear. This CDR3 has 12 residues. V lost 5 bases, J lost 0 bases, and 1 base lay in between. Per the germline V gene, CDR1 is MNHEY and CDR2 is SMNVEV (reference sequence). As DNA, the CDR3 is TGTGCCAGCAGTACGAACACCGGGGAGCTGTTTTTT. Its translation: CASSTNTGELFF.

This clone occurred a few times. The gene calls are TRBV29-1 and TRBJ2-7; D may be TRBD1 or TRBD2 (5 bases each). The CDR3 covers 12 residues. Germline CDR1 reads SQVTM; CDR2 reads ANQGSEA. Trimming removed 7 bases from V and 9 bases from J, with 19 bases in between. CDR3 residues: CSAEGEGYGQYF. In DNA form, the CDR3 reads TGCAGCGCCGAAGGAGAGGGGTATGGGCAGTACTTC.

This chain uses TRBV7-8 with TRBJ2-2; TRBD2 matches at 12 bases. The CDR3 consists of 16 residues. The V gene's germline CDR1 is SGHVS and CDR2 FQNEAQ. V gave up 2 bases and J gave up 7 bases; unmatched junction bases: 5. CDR3 in DNA: TGTGCCAGCAGCTTACCTAGCGGGGGGGCAAGCGGGGAGCTGTTTTTT. Its translation is CASSLPSGGASGELFF.

The chain carries TRBV11-2 and TRBJ2-5; the D gene is possibly TRBD2 (6 bases). Germline V gene data show CDR1 as SGHAT and CDR2 as FQNNGV. CDR3 length: 16 amino acids. V was trimmed by 0 bases and J by 2 bases, leaving 13 bases between them. CDR3 loop: CASSLDLRELQETQYF. The DNA of the CDR3 is TGTGCCAGCAGCTTAGATCTCCGGGAGCTACAAGAGACCCAGTACTTC.

V and J are TRBV11-2 and TRBJ2-1; 16 bases agree with TRBD2. Germline CDR1 and CDR2: SGHAT and FQNNGV. The CDR3 length is 19 residues. J gave up 4 bases and V 5 bases, and 11 bases lay outside the gene matches. CDR3 residues: CASSLAGTSGRAGYNEQFF. The CDR3 DNA follows: TGTGCCAGCAGCCTTGCCGGGACTAGCGGGAGGGCCGGGTACAATGAGCAGTTCTTC. Full variable domain (missing parts from reference TRBV11-2 and TRBJ2-1): EAGVAQSPRYKIIEKRQSVAFWCNPISGHATLYWYQQILGQGPKLLIQFQNNGVVDDSQLPKDRFSAERLKGVDSTLKIQPAKLEDSAVYLCASSLAGTSGRAGYNEQFFGPGTRLTVL.

The V and J genes are TRBV30 and TRBJ1-2, with a weak D call TRBD1 (6 bases). With 4 bases removed from V and 8 bases from J, the gap between germline ends came to 14 bases. This CDR3 is 12 amino acids long. The germline gives CDR1 GTSNPN, CDR2 SVGIG (reference sequence). The CDR3 sequence: CAWINGGHGYTF. CDR3 bases: TGTGCCTGGATTAATGGGGGGCACGGCTACACCTTC. The whole variable domain, filled in from reference TRBV30 and TRBJ1-2, reads SQTIHQWPATLVQPVGSPLSLECTVEGTSNPNLYWYRQAAGRGLQLLFYSVGIGQISSEVPQNLSASRPQDRQFILSSKKLLLSDSGFYLCAWINGGHGYTFGSGTRLTVV.

V and J are TRBV2 and TRBJ2-3, with TRBD2 matching 10 bases. CDR3 length: 15 amino acids. Losses at the gene ends were 5 bases for V and 1 base for J; bases not matched to a gene: 3. Per germline, CDR1 SNHLY and CDR2 FYNNEI. The CDR3 here is CASSYTSGGTDTQYF. CDR3 DNA sequence: TGTGCCAGCAGTTACACTAGCGGGGGCACAGATACGCAGTATTTT. The variable domain in full, completed from reference TRBV2 and TRBJ2-3, reads EPEVTQTPSHQVTQMGQEVILRCVPISNHLYFYWYRQILGQKVEFLVSFYNNEISEKSEIFDDQFSVERPDGSNFTLKIRSTKLEDSAMYFCASSYTSGGTDTQYFGPGTRLTVL.

Within the sample, this clone is medium-sized. V is TRBV7-9 and J is TRBJ2-1, with D hard to call. The CDR3 is made up of 11 amino acids. Per germline, CDR1 SEHNR and CDR2 FQNEAQ (reference sequence). The germline V and J ends were trimmed by 3 bases and 5 bases, with 2 bases remaining between them. CDR3 residues: CASSFNNEQFF. CDR3 DNA sequence: TGTGCCAGCAGCTTTAACAATGAGCAGTTCTTC.

The chain joins TRBV29-1 to TRBJ1-1; D is possibly TRBD1 (5 bases). Germline V CDR1 and CDR2: SQVTM, ANQGSEA. The length of the CDR3 is 12 residues. V lost 5 bases and J lost 1, with 8 bases in between. This chain's CDR3 is CSVSGGNTEAFF. The CDR3 region has the DNA TGCAGCGTTAGTGGGGGGAACACTGAAGCTTTCTTT.

The J gene is TRBJ2-3, the V gene TRBV30; tentative D call: TRBD1 (6 bases). CDR1 is GTSNPN and CDR2 is SVGIG in the germline V gene (reference sequence). The CDR3 has 15 residues. V lost 6 bases and J 5 bases, leaving 21 bases between the germline ends. CDR3 nucleotide sequence: TGTGCCTGTTCCCAGGGGTTACTTGTGGTAGATACGCAGTATTTT. This encodes CACSQGLLVVDTQYF.

The rearrangement uses TRBV4-1 and TRBJ2-7; TRBD2 is a possible D gene (5 bases). The CDR3 contains 15 residues. CDR1 and CDR2 from the germline V gene are MGHRA and YSYEKL. The V and J ends lost 0 bases and 1 base respectively, with 10 bases between them. The CDR3 region is CASSQEAQRSYEQYF. The CDR3 DNA sequence: TGCGCCAGCAGCCAAGAAGCCCAGCGGTCCTACGAGCAGTACTTC.

The chain recombines TRBV29-1 with TRBJ1-6; 7 bases are shared with TRBD1. The CDR3 length is 13 residues. The trim removed 4 bases at V and 9 bases at J, leaving 6 bases unmatched. Germline V gene lookup returns CDR1 SQVTM and CDR2 ANQGSEA. Here the CDR3 reads CSVGETGLSPLHF. CDR3 in DNA: TGCAGCGTTGGGGAGACAGGGCTTTCACCCCTCCACTTT.

The chain carries TRBV29-1 and TRBJ2-3; no clear D. Germline-derived CDR1 and CDR2 are SQVTM and ANQGSEA. This CDR3 comprises 15 residues. V lost 4 bases to trimming and J lost 2 bases, with 16 bases between them. CDR3 loop: CSVVFLGTATDTQYF. The CDR3 region has the DNA TGCAGCGTTGTCTTTTTAGGAACAGCCACAGATACGCAGTATTTT.

This rearrangement joins TRBV30 to TRBJ2-7; D might be TRBD1 (5 bases). V gave up 8 bases and J gave up 3 bases, with 20 bases separating them. This CDR3 has 14 residues. Per the germline V gene, CDR1 is GTSNPN and CDR2 is SVGIG (reference sequence). The DNA for the CDR3 is TGTGCCGGCGACTCCTCCACCAGGGTCTACGAGCAGTACTTC. Translating gives CAGDSSTRVYEQYF. Complete variable domain (other parts from reference TRBV30 and TRBJ2-7): SQTIHQWPATLVQPVGSPLSLECTVEGTSNPNLYWYRQAAGRGLQLLFYSVGIGQISSEVPQNLSASRPQDRQFILSSKKLLLSDSGFYLCAGDSSTRVYEQYFGPGTRLTVT.

This clone has more than one count but fewer than ten. The sample has other DNA sequences that encode this CDR3 too. The chain is built from TRBV5-1 and TRBJ2-7; the D is unclear. The CDR3 contains 11 residues. Germline V gene sequence: CDR1 SGHRS, CDR2 YFSETQ. Trimming stripped 4 bases from V and 4 bases from J, with 6 bases between. The CDR3 DNA follows: TGCGCCAGCAGCCCCGGGTACGAGCAGTACTTC. It is translated as CASSPGYEQYF.

This clone was detected only a few times. This chain connects TRBV21-1 to TRBJ1-2. TRBV21-1 is a known pseudogene. This CDR3 spans 12 amino acids. CDR3 DNA sequence: TGTGCCAGCAGCAAAGCGAGGGGTGGCTACACCTTC. Encoded protein: CASSKARGGYTF.

This clone was detected a few times. The J gene is TRBJ2-1, the V gene TRBV29-1; no definite D call. Trimming cost V 4 bases and J 6 bases, with 13 bases left between them. Germline CDR1 reads SQVTM; CDR2 reads ANQGSEA. The CDR3 is 13 residues long. Here the CDR3 reads CSVGDVVANEQFF. DNA for the CDR3: TGCAGCGTTGGGGATGTTGTCGCCAATGAGCAGTTCTTC.

This clone was seen only a few times. This chain uses TRBV27 with TRBJ2-7, with D unresolved. Trimming stripped 0 bases from V and 7 bases from J, with 10 bases between. The CDR3 covers 13 residues. Germline V lookup: CDR1 MNHEY, CDR2 SMNVEV (reference sequence). CDR3 in DNA: TGTGCCAGCAGTTTATCCTCGGTCGGTGAGCAGTACTTC. Its translation: CASSLSSVGEQYF.